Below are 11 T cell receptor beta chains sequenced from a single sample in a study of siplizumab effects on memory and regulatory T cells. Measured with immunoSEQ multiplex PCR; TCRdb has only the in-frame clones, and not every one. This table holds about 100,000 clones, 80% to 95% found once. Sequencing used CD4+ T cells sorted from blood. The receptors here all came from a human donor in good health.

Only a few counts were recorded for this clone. DNA for the CDR3: TGCAGTGCTAGGCTGGACAGTGAAGCTTTCTTT. Protein: CSARLDSEAFF. The chain is built from TRBV20-1 and TRBJ1-1; tentative D call: TRBD1 (6 bases). Germline assignment: CDR1 DFQATT and CDR2 SNEGSKA (reference sequence). Trimming stripped 3 bases from V and 7 bases from J, with 9 bases between. The CDR3 length is 11 residues.

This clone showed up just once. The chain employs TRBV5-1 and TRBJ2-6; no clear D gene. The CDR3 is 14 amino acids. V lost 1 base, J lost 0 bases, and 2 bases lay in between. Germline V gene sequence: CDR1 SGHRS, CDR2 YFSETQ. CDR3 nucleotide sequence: TGCGCCAGCAGCTTGTCCTCTGGGGCCAACGTCCTGACTTTC. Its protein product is CASSLSSGANVLTF.

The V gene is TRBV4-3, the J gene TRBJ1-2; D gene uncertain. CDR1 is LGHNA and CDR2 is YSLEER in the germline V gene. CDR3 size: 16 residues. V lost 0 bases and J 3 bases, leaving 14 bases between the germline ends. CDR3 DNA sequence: TGCGCCAGCAGCCAAGAAGTCGGGCGGGGTGACTATGGCTACACCTTC. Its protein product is CASSQEVGRGDYGYTF.

This CDR3 is CASSTRQVWGYTF. The CDR3 DNA is TGTGCCAGCAGTACCCGACAGGTCTGGGGCTACACCTTC. The chain recombines TRBV28 with TRBJ1-2; D may be TRBD1 (6 bases). The CDR3 is 13 residues long. V was shortened by 5 bases and J by 8 bases, with 15 bases between the two germline ends. In germline, CDR1 is MDHEN, CDR2 SYDVKM.

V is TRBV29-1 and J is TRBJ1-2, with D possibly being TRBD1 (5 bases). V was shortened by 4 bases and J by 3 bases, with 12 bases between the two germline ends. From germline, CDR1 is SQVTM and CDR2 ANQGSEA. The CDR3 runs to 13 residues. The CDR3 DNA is TGCAGCGTTGGAGTGGGAGGGGACTATGGCTACACCTTC. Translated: CSVGVGGDYGYTF.

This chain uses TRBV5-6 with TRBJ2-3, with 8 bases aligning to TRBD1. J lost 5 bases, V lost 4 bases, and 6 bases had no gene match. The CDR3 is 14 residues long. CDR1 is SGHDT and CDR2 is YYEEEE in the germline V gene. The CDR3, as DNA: TGTGCCAGCAGCCCCAGGGGGCTCGGAGATACGCAGTATTTT. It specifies CASSPRGLGDTQYF.

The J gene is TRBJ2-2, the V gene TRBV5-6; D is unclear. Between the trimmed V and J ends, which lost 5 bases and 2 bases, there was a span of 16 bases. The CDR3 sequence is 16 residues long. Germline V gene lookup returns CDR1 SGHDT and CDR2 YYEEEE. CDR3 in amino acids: CASSPRGRSNTGELFF. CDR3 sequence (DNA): TGTGCCAGCAGTCCTCGCGGCCGGTCAAACACCGGGGAGCTGTTTTTT.

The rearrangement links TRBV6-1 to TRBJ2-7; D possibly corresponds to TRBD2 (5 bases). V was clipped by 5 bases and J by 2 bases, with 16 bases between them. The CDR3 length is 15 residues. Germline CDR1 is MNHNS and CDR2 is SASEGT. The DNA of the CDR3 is TGTGCCAGCAGTCTGCTAGCAGGACTCCCCTACGAGCAGTACTTC. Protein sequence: CASSLLAGLPYEQYF.

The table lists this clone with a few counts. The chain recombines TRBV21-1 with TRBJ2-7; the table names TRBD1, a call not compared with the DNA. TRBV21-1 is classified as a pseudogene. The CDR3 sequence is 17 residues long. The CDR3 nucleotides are TGTGCCAGCAGCAAAGAGTCTTGGGGGACACCCTCCTACGAGCAGTACTTC. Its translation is CASSKESWGTPSYEQYF.

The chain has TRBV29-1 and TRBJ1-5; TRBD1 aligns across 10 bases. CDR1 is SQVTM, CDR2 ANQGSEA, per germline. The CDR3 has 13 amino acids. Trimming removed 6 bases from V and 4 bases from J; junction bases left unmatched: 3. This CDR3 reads CSVRQGANQPQHF. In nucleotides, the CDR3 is TGCAGCGTCCGACAGGGGGCGAATCAGCCCCAGCATTTT.

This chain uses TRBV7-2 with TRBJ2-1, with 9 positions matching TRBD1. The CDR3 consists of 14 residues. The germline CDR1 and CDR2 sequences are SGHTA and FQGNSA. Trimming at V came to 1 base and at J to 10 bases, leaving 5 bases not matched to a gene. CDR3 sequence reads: CASSLGQGVWEQFF. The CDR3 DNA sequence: TGTGCCAGCAGCTTAGGACAGGGGGTCTGGGAGCAGTTCTTC.